These 15 T cell receptor beta chains were all obtained from the same sample, sequenced in a study of CD8 T cells in ankylosing spondylitis. Each CDR3 protein is one row after TCRdb ran MiXCR on the 5' RACE reads. The table lists around 480,000 distinct CDR3 sequences, under 20% of them singletons. Study conclusions and caveats: It appeared that ankylosing spondylitis blood was characterized by a TCR beta motif of fewer than 10 highly homologous variants.

Antigens for these TCRs are unknown. The sequencing input was blood, either unsorted or a sorted T cell fraction (not recorded which). Source of these receptors: a male donor with ankylosing spondylitis.

The table lists this clonotype with a few counts. This chain joins TRBV6-1 and TRBJ1-1; the D is unclear. V dropped 6 bases and J dropped 7 bases, with 15 bases sitting between them. This CDR3 is built from 13 residues. Germline values: CDR1 MNHNS, CDR2 SASEGT. The CDR3 reads CASRGFGDIEAFF. The CDR3 DNA reads as TGTGCCAGCAGGGGGTTTGGGGATATTGAAGCTTTCTTT.

The chain is built from TRBV5-1 and TRBJ2-5; D is unresolved. Germline V CDR1 and CDR2: SGHRS, YFSETQ. Trimming stripped 0 bases from V and 0 bases from J, with 6 bases between. The CDR3 is 14 amino acids. CDR3 coding DNA: TGCGCCAGCAGCTTGGCACAGTACCAAGAGACCCAGTACTTC. Translated, it gives CASSLAQYQETQYF.

The chain recombines TRBV6-2 or TRBV6-3 with TRBJ1-1; 11 bases fit TRBD1. The CDR3 has 16 amino acids. Germline CDR1 MNHEY, CDR2 SVGEGT. Trimming cost V 6 bases and J 4 bases; bases outside gene matches: 10. The CDR3 reads CASRTDRGRGGTEAFF. The CDR3 region has the DNA TGTGCCAGCAGAACGGACAGGGGGCGCGGGGGCACTGAAGCTTTCTTT.

The chain has TRBV4-2 and TRBJ2-3; 11 bases match TRBD2. Germline V lookup: CDR1 LGHNA, CDR2 YNFKEQ. Losses at the gene ends were 5 bases for V and 2 bases for J; bases not matched to a gene: 9. The CDR3 totals 17 residues. The CDR3 is CASSSRTTSGITDTQYF. DNA for the CDR3: TGTGCCAGCAGCTCCCGCACGACTAGCGGGATCACAGATACGCAGTATTTT.

This clonotype has at least ten counts. This sequence joins TRBV4-1 and TRBJ1-4; possible D gene TRBD1, 5 bases. Germline V gene sequence: CDR1 MGHRA, CDR2 YSYEKL. Deletions cut 4 bases from V and 8 bases from J, with 11 bases between. The CDR3 is 13 amino acids. The CDR3 is CASSRDLGEKLFF. The DNA of the CDR3 is TGCGCCAGCAGCCGGGACTTAGGCGAAAAACTGTTTTTT.

The chain employs TRBV12-5 and TRBJ1-5; 10 bases align to TRBD1. The CDR3 is 15 amino acids. V dropped 4 bases and J dropped 1; count of bases not matched to a gene: 1. CDR1 is LGHNT, CDR2 FRNRAP, per germline. CDR3 protein: CASGSGQGSNQPQHF. In DNA form, the CDR3 reads TGTGCTAGTGGTTCGGGACAGGGGAGCAATCAGCCCCAGCATTTT.

V and J are TRBV4-1 and TRBJ2-7, with a weak D call TRBD1 (5 bases). The germline V gene encodes CDR1 MGHRA and CDR2 YSYEKL. This CDR3 spans 14 amino acids. Trimming removed 0 bases at V and 0 bases at J, with 6 bases between. The chain's CDR3 is CASSQDDSSYEQYF. Written as DNA, the CDR3 is TGCGCCAGCAGCCAAGACGACAGCTCCTACGAGCAGTACTTC.

This chain connects TRBV5-1 to TRBJ2-4; D uncertain. CDR1 is SGHRS, CDR2 YFSETQ, per germline. The V gene lost 1 base and the J gene lost 2 bases, with 19 bases spanning the gap. CDR3 length equals 18 residues. CDR3 bases: TGCGCCAGCAGCTTGACGGCGGCAGCCGGAATTACCAAAAACATTCAGTACTTC. Encoded protein: CASSLTAAAGITKNIQYF.

The V call is TRBV3-1, the J call TRBJ2-5; tentatively, D is TRBD1 or TRBD2 (5 bases each). The CDR3 has 13 residues. V dropped 3 bases and J dropped 5 bases, with 10 bases sitting between them. CDR1 is LGHDT and CDR2 is YNNKEL in the germline V gene (reference sequence). The CDR3 loop reads CASSHRDLETQYF. The CDR3 DNA reads TGTGCCAGCAGCCACCGGGACCTGGAGACCCAGTACTTC.

CDR3 nucleotide sequence: TGTGCCACCAGTGATTCGACTAGGGGGACCGGGGAGCTGTTTTTT. This codes for CATSDSTRGTGELFF. The rearrangement uses TRBV24-1 and TRBJ2-2; perhaps D is TRBD1 or TRBD2 (6 bases each). The CDR3 has 15 residues. Deletions cut 2 bases from V and 5 bases from J, with 11 bases between. The germline CDR1 and CDR2 sequences are KGHDR and SFDVKD.

V usage is TRBV28 and J usage is TRBJ2-5, with TRBD2 identical over 12 bases. This CDR3 spans 15 amino acids. Germline CDR1 MDHEN, CDR2 SYDVKM. The V gene end was trimmed by 6 bases and the J gene end by 4 bases; junction bases not matched to a gene: 6. CDR3 sequence reads: CASSPTSGSRETQYF. The CDR3 nucleotides read TGTGCCAGCAGCCCGACTAGCGGGAGTCGAGAGACCCAGTACTTC.

This rearrangement joins TRBV12-3 or TRBV12-4 to TRBJ1-5, with 7 positions matching TRBD1. The ends lost 6 bases at V and 10 bases at J; junction bases unmatched: 6. The CDR3 contains 12 residues. The CDR3 loop is CASRRDSSPQHF. CDR3 sequence (DNA): TGTGCCAGCAGGCGGGACAGCTCTCCCCAGCATTTT.

The chain couples TRBV7-2 to TRBJ2-1; TRBD2 matches 10 bases. The CDR3 loop spans 19 amino acids. From germline, CDR1 is SGHTA and CDR2 FQGNSA. The trim removed 0 bases at V and 1 base at J, leaving 9 bases unmatched. CDR3 protein: CASSLARLAGVFSYNEQFF. CDR3 sequence (DNA): TGTGCCAGCAGCTTAGCGCGGCTAGCGGGAGTATTTTCCTACAATGAGCAGTTCTTC.

The V gene is TRBV9, the J gene TRBJ2-4; D call uncertain. Germline assignment: CDR1 SGDLS and CDR2 YYNGEE. This CDR3 has 14 amino acids. The germline V and J ends were trimmed by 3 bases and 0 bases, with 7 bases remaining between them. The CDR3, as DNA: TGTGCCAGCAGCGAGACGGTAGCCAAAAACATTCAGTACTTC. It encodes CASSETVAKNIQYF.

There are a few counts of this clonotype. This rearrangement joins TRBV4-1 to TRBJ1-2, with 7 bases matching TRBD1. The CDR3 has 14 residues. The germline CDR1 and CDR2 sequences are MGHRA and YSYEKL. V trimming: 3 bases; J trimming: 7 bases; junction bases outside the gene matches: 8. The CDR3 loop reads CASSQRTGLSGYTF. DNA for the CDR3: TGCGCCAGCAGCCAGAGGACAGGTCTATCTGGCTACACCTTC.